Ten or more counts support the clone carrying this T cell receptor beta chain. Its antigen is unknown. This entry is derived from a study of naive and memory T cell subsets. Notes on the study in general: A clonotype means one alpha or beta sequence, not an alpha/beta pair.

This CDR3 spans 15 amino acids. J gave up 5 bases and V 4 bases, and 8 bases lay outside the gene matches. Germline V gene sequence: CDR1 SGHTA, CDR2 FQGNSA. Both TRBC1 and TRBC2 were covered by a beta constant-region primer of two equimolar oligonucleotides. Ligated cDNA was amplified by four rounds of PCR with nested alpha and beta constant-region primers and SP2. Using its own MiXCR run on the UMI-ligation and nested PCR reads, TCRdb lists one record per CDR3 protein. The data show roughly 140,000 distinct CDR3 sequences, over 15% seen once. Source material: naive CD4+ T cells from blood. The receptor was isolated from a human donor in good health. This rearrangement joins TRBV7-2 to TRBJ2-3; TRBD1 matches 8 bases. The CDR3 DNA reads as TGTGCCAGCAGCTCCTTCGGACAGGGTGGAGATACGCAGTATTTT. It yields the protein CASSSFGQGGDTQYF.